The 5 T cell receptor beta chains listed next were all sequenced from one sample in a study of T cell repertoires in cytomegalovirus infection. From the reads, TCRdb called clonotypes with MiXCR, one entry per CDR3 protein. The sample lists some 920,000 distinct CDR3 sequences, roughly 31% seen once, with about 14% in the top ten. The antigens these receptors bind are not known. Sequencing was performed on cultured CD8+ T cells from PBMCs, taken from culture after CMV antigen stimulation. The source is a human donor in good health (CMV status not recorded). Some clones in this sample may be carry-over from other donors' samples.

The rearrangement uses TRBV6-5 and TRBJ1-2; 7 bases agree with TRBD1. The CDR3 sequence is 18 residues long. The V segment lost 0 bases and the J segment 2 bases; nucleotides outside the gene matches: 12. Germline CDR1 reads MNHEY; CDR2 reads SVGAGI. CDR3 bases: TGTGCCAGCAGTTACTCGACAGGGATGGCGGCGTTAAACTATGGCTACACCTTC. Translation: CASSYSTGMAALNYGYTF.

This clonotype was counted ten times or more. The chain recombines TRBV6-1 with TRBJ2-7, with D maybe TRBD2 (6 bases). V gave up 6 bases and J gave up 4 bases, with 13 bases separating them. This CDR3 is built from 13 residues. Per germline, CDR1 MNHNS and CDR2 SASEGT. The chain's CDR3 is CASSPNGGYEQYF. The CDR3, as DNA: TGTGCCAGCAGCCCCAATGGGGGGTACGAGCAGTACTTC.

This clonotype has just one count. CDR3 region: CASSYGTHTYEQYV. As DNA, the CDR3 is TGTGCCAGCAGTTACGGGACCCATACCTACGAGCAGTACGTC. The rearrangement links TRBV6-6 to TRBJ2-7, with D tentatively TRBD1 or TRBD2 (5 bases each). V lost 2 bases and J lost 2, with 10 bases in between. CDR1 is MNHNY, CDR2 SVGAGI, per germline (reference sequence). This CDR3 contains 14 residues.

As concerns this clonotype: Relative to the germline gene, one junction end is altered; a read error may explain this. The rearrangement uses TRBV25-1 and TRBJ1-2; perhaps TRBD1 as D (5 bases). The germline V gene encodes CDR1 MGHDK and CDR2 SYGVNS. There are 12 residues in the CDR3. The CDR3 region has the DNA TGCGCCAGCAGTGAGATCAGGGATGGCTACACCTTC. It specifies CASSEIRDGYTF.

This clonotype came up a few times. The gene calls are TRBV7-6 and TRBJ1-2; TRBD1 might be the D (5 bases). The germline V gene encodes CDR1 SGHVS and CDR2 FNYEAQ. Trimming left V 1 base short and J 8 bases short, with 14 bases between. This CDR3 spans 14 amino acids. The CDR3 bases are TGTGCCAGCAGCTTAGTCCCGACAGAGGACGGCTACACCTTC. Translation: CASSLVPTEDGYTF.